A selection of T cell receptor beta chains follows, all from one sample in a study of blood T cell repertoires in COVID-19. Sequenced by immunoSEQ multiplex PCR; TCRdb stores in-frame clones only, minus some. The sample carries roughly 150,000 clones, around four fifths recorded once. The specimen sequenced was peripheral blood. These receptors all come from a woman older than 75 with acute or convalescent COVID-19. CDR3s include the opening cysteine and the closing phenylalanine or tryptophan. The order of the fields is CDR3 protein, V gene, D gene. The D gene is left open where the match is weak.

CASSLESPGQGAGSPLHF,TRBV7-2,TRBD1
CASSTGTGAIGEQFF,TRBV7-3,.
CASSLSTSTANTEAFF,TRBV5-1,.
CASSVGGQNYGYTF,TRBV9,.
CASSPGQGIRYGYTF,TRBV21-1,.
CASSPSLAGANVLTF,TRBV5-4,.
CASSLDRVNSPLHF,TRBV5-1,.
CASTHRGNQPQHF,TRBV6-6,.
CSVPLAGEQYF,TRBV20-1,TRBD2
CVQRGSYSGANVLTF,TRBV21-1,.
CASSVAGGREGNTIYF,TRBV9,TRBD1
CASSAHGTSGGVEQFF,TRBV5-1,TRBD2
CASSWTLAGQETQYF,TRBV5-1,TRBD2
CASSEGAAQETQYF,TRBV6-1,.
CASSMGLAGSSTDTQYF,TRBV19,TRBD2
CASSLAPGSTGELFF,TRBV28,.
CAWSNPELAGDHEQYF,TRBV30,TRBD2